The rows below give T cell receptor beta chains drawn from one sample of a study of T-cell memory formation after mild COVID-19. A single record per CDR3 protein comes from TCRdb applying MiXCR to the 5' RACE reads. The data contain some 320,000 distinct CDR3 sequences, around an eighth of them seen just once; the ten biggest clones take up around 20%. The specimen sequenced was PBMCs or a T cell subset sorted from them (not recorded which). The source is a man younger than 35 who had mild COVID-19 (a few samples of this study predate the infection). Cell type and time point are not known. CDR3s include the opening cysteine and the closing phenylalanine or tryptophan. D genes are given only for firm matches. The size field is filled for only some rows; it gives once, few, many or a size class.

abundance: many
d_gene: TRBD2
j_gene: TRBJ2-5
v_gene: TRBV29-1
CDR3aa: CSVEDLHRGDFWHQYF
CDR3nt: TGCAGCGTTGAAGATCTCCATCGGGGGGACTTCTGGCACCAGTACTTC

abundance: few
d_gene: NA
j_gene: TRBJ2-2
v_gene: TRBV11-2
CDR3aa: CASSLGTFGELFF
CDR3nt: TGTGCCAGCAGCTTAGGGACATTCGGGGAGCTGTTTTTT

abundance: few
d_gene: NA
j_gene: TRBJ1-1
v_gene: TRBV6-6
CDR3aa: CASSSNQGRWTEAFF
CDR3nt: TGTGCCAGCAGTTCTAATCAGGGGCGGTGGACTGAAGCTTTCTTT

abundance: NA
d_gene: NA
j_gene: TRBJ2-5
v_gene: TRBV24-1
CDR3aa: CATSDSTWVGETQYF
CDR3nt: TGTGCCACCAGTGATTCGACCTGGGTTGGGGAGACCCAGTACTTC

abundance: NA
d_gene: TRBD2
j_gene: TRBJ2-1
v_gene: TRBV19
CDR3aa: CASKRGASYNEQFF
CDR3nt: TGTGCCAGTAAGCGGGGGGCTTCCTACAATGAGCAGTTCTTC

abundance: NA
d_gene: TRBD2
j_gene: TRBJ2-3
v_gene: TRBV4-3
CDR3aa: CASSLDLAGATTDTQYF
CDR3nt: TGCGCCAGCAGCCTAGACCTAGCGGGGGCAACCACAGATACGCAGTATTTT

abundance: NA
d_gene: NA
j_gene: TRBJ1-4
v_gene: TRBV25-1
CDR3aa: CASSLPSGGFGKLFF
CDR3nt: TGTGCCAGCAGTCTCCCCTCGGGGGGATTCGGAAAACTGTTTTTT

abundance: NA
d_gene: NA
j_gene: TRBJ1-2
v_gene: TRBV4-2
CDR3aa: CASSQVAPTVLTGNYGYTF
CDR3nt: TGTGCCAGCAGCCAAGTAGCTCCCACCGTTCTTACCGGAAATTATGGCTACACCTTC

abundance: NA
d_gene: TRBD2
j_gene: TRBJ2-5
v_gene: TRBV2
CDR3aa: CASSGSSGLQETQYF
CDR3nt: TGTGCCAGCAGTGGGTCTAGCGGCCTCCAAGAGACCCAGTACTTC

abundance: NA
d_gene: NA
j_gene: TRBJ1-2
v_gene: TRBV29-1
CDR3aa: CSVPDEISGYTF
CDR3nt: TGCAGCGTTCCCGACGAGATAAGCGGCTACACCTTC

abundance: many
d_gene: TRBD1
j_gene: TRBJ2-3
v_gene: TRBV29-1
CDR3aa: CSVYRGLPDTQYF
CDR3nt: TGCAGCGTCTACAGGGGGCTGCCAGATACGCAGTATTTT

abundance: many
d_gene: TRBD1
j_gene: TRBJ2-3
v_gene: TRBV20-1
CDR3aa: CSARHFTGVLALNF
CDR3nt: TGCAGTGCTAGACACTTCACAGGGGTCTTAGCTTTGAATTTT

abundance: many
d_gene: TRBD2
j_gene: TRBJ2-5
v_gene: TRBV5-6
CDR3aa: CASSRRLAGAQETQYF
CDR3nt: TGTGCCAGCAGCCGTCGACTAGCGGGGGCCCAAGAGACCCAGTACTTC

abundance: NA
d_gene: NA
j_gene: TRBJ1-1
v_gene: TRBV5-6
CDR3aa: CASREWPGDTEAFF
CDR3nt: TGTGCCAGCAGGGAGTGGCCGGGAGATACTGAAGCTTTCTTT

abundance: few
d_gene: TRBD2
j_gene: TRBJ2-3
v_gene: TRBV7-2
CDR3aa: CASRSSGGRDTQYF
CDR3nt: TGTGCCAGCAGGTCTAGCGGGGGTCGAGATACGCAGTATTTT

abundance: NA
d_gene: NA
j_gene: TRBJ2-5
v_gene: TRBV29-1
CDR3aa: CSVARGEETQYF
CDR3nt: TGCAGCGTTGCTCGGGGTGAAGAGACCCAGTACTTC

abundance: few
d_gene: NA
j_gene: TRBJ2-1
v_gene: TRBV29-1
CDR3aa: CSVGTAGWSYNEQFF
CDR3nt: TGCAGCGTTGGGACAGCAGGTTGGTCCTACAATGAGCAGTTCTTC

abundance: few
d_gene: TRBD1
j_gene: TRBJ1-2
v_gene: TRBV10-3
CDR3aa: CVAGEGAYYGYTF
CDR3nt: TGTGTCGCCGGCGAGGGGGCCTACTATGGCTACACCTTC

abundance: NA
d_gene: NA
j_gene: TRBJ1-1
v_gene: TRBV29-1
CDR3aa: CSVELYSGEAFF
CDR3nt: TGCAGCGTTGAATTATATTCCGGTGAAGCTTTCTTT

abundance: NA
d_gene: NA
j_gene: TRBJ2-7
v_gene: TRBV4-1
CDR3aa: CASSQTGTFHEQYF
CDR3nt: TGCGCCAGCAGCCAAACCGGGACATTCCACGAGCAGTACTTC

abundance: few
d_gene: NA
j_gene: TRBJ1-2
v_gene: TRBV20-1
CDR3aa: CSAPYGGDGYTF
CDR3nt: TGCAGTGCTCCTTATGGGGGCGATGGCTACACCTTC

abundance: few
d_gene: NA
j_gene: TRBJ2-5
v_gene: TRBV5-1
CDR3aa: CASRNPPRQETQYF
CDR3nt: TGCGCCAGCAGGAACCCACCCCGCCAGGAGACCCAGTACTTC

abundance: few
d_gene: NA
j_gene: TRBJ1-6
v_gene: TRBV6-6
CDR3aa: CASSYSNNQGRTYNSPLHF
CDR3nt: TGTGCCAGCAGTTACTCGAATAATCAGGGTCGCACCTATAATTCACCCCTCCACTTT

abundance: many
d_gene: NA
j_gene: TRBJ2-5
v_gene: TRBV5-1
CDR3aa: CASSLEGGRQETQYF
CDR3nt: TGCGCCAGCAGCTTGGAGGGGGGCCGACAAGAGACCCAGTACTTC

abundance: few
d_gene: NA
j_gene: TRBJ1-1
v_gene: TRBV10-3
CDR3aa: CAISSQERSEAFF
CDR3nt: TGTGCCATCAGTTCGCAGGAGAGATCAGAAGCTTTCTTT